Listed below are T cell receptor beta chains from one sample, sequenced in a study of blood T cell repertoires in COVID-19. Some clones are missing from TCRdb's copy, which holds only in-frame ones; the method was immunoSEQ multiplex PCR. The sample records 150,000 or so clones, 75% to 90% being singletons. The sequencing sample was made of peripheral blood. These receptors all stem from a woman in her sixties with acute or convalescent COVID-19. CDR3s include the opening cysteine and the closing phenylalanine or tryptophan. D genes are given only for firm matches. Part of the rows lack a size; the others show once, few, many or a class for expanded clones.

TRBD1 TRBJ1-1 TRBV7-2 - CASSSRTGRGNTEAFF TGTGCCAGCAGCTCCCGGACAGGGAGGGGGAACACTGAAGCTTTCTTT
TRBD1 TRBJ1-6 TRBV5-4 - CASSLGQGGGSPLHF TGTGCCAGCAGCTTGGGACAGGGTGGAGGATCACCCCTCCACTTT
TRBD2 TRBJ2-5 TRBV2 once CASSDRASGGNQETQYF TGTGCCAGCAGTGACAGAGCTAGCGGGGGGAATCAAGAGACCCAGTACTTC
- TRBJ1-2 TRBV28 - CASSSPGGGYTF TGTGCCAGCAGTTCACCCGGGGGGGGCTACACCTTC
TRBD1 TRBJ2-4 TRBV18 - CASSPRQGQNIQYF TGTGCCAGCTCACCGAGACAGGGTCAAAACATTCAGTACTTC
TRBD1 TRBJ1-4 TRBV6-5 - CASSYLRGRGEKLFF TGTGCCAGCAGTTACTTGAGGGGGCGGGGTGAAAAACTGTTTTTT
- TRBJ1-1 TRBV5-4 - CASSSLPRGAAFF TGTGCCAGCAGCAGCTTACCCCGGGGGGCAGCTTTCTTT
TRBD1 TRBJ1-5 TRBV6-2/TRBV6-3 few CASSWPGQGSSGNQPQHF TGTGCCAGCAGTTGGCCGGGACAGGGGTCGTCGGGCAATCAGCCCCAGCATTTT
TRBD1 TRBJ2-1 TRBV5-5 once CASSLRGDRPYNEQFF TGTGCCAGCAGCTTGAGGGGGGACAGGCCCTACAATGAGCAGTTCTTC
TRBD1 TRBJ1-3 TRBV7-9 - CASSLAERGRGNTIYF TGTGCCAGCAGCTTAGCGGAGAGGGGGCGAGGAAACACCATATATTTT
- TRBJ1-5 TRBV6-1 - CASSALAGGSNQPQHF TGTGCCAGCAGTGCCCTCGCGGGGGGGAGCAATCAGCCCCAGCATTTT
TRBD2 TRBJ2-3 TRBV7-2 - CASSISGATSSTDTQYF TGTGCCAGCAGCATTAGCGGGGCGACTTCTAGCACAGATACGCAGTATTTT
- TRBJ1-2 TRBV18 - CASSSGTLGRDGYTF TGTGCCAGCTCATCAGGGACACTCGGGCGGGATGGCTACACCTTC
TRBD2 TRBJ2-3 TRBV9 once CASSPGRLAGVSTDTQYF TGTGCCAGCAGCCCCGGGAGACTAGCGGGGGTTAGCACAGATACGCAGTATTTT
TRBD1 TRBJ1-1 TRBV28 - CASSPGTGVQYTEAFF TGTGCCAGCAGCCCCGGGACAGGGGTACAGTACACTGAAGCTTTCTTT
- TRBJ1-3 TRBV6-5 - CASSRRSRNTIYF TGTGCCAGCAGTCGTAGGAGTAGGAACACCATATATTTT
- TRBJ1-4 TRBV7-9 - CASSPRGRSEKLFF TGTGCCAGCAGCCCGCGGGGGAGGAGCGAAAAACTGTTTTTT
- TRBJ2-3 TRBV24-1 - CATSDHSSTSTDTQYF TGTGCCACCAGTGACCATAGCAGTACTAGCACAGATACGCAGTATTTT
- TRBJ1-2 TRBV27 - CASSPQDGYGYTF TGTGCCAGCAGTCCCCAGGATGGCTATGGCTACACCTTC
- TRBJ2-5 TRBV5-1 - CASSLQAPGTKYQETQYF TGCGCCAGCAGCCTTCAGGCCCCCGGGACAAAGTACCAAGAGACCCAGTACTTC
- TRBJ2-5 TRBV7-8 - CASSFSATERETQYF TGTGCCAGCAGCTTCTCCGCGACCGAGAGGGAGACCCAGTACTTC
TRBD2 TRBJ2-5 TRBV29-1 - CSVEGTSGGTPYQETQYF TGCAGCGTTGAGGGGACTAGCGGGGGGACCCCGTACCAAGAGACCCAGTACTTC
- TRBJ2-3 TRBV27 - CASSLASAGGTDTQYF TGTGCCAGCAGTTTAGCGTCGGCAGGTGGCACAGATACGCAGTATTTT
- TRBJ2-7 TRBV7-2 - CASSLDLGADEQYF TGTGCCAGCAGCTTAGACTTGGGGGCGGACGAGCAGTACTTC
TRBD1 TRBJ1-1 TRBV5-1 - CASSSKTGDNTEAFF TGCGCCAGCAGCAGTAAAACAGGGGACAACACTGAAGCTTTCTTT
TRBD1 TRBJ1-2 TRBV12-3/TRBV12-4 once CASKGQGDYGYTF TGTGCCAGCAAAGGACAGGGGGACTATGGCTACACCTTC
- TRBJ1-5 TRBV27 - CASSPQGWNQPQHF TGTGCCAGCAGTCCTCAGGGGTGGAACCAGCCCCAGCATTTT
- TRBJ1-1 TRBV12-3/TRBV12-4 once CASSRVNTEAFF TGTGCCAGCAGTCGTGTGAACACTGAAGCTTTCTTT
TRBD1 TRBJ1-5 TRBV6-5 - CASSYSDRASNQPQHF TGTGCCAGCAGTTACTCCGACAGGGCCTCCAATCAGCCCCAGCATTTT
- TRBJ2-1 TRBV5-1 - CASWTPGVYNEQFF TGCGCCAGCTGGACTCCCGGCGTCTACAATGAGCAGTTCTTC
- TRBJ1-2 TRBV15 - CATSRAALGTIGYGYTF TGTGCCACCAGCAGAGCCGCCCTCGGGACAATCGGCTATGGCTACACCTTC
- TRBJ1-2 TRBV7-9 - CASSLWGGGYTF TGTGCCAGCAGCTTATGGGGAGGCGGCTACACCTTC
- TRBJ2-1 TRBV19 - CASSSGNNEQFF TGTGCCAGTAGTTCGGGTAACAATGAGCAGTTCTTC
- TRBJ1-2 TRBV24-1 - CATSDSQGGGYTF TGTGCCACCAGTGATTCTCAGGGCGGCGGCTACACCTTC
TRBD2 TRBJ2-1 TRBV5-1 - CASSLEASGGYNEQFF TGCGCCAGCAGCTTGGAGGCTAGCGGGGGGTACAATGAGCAGTTCTTC
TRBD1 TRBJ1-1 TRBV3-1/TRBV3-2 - CASSLPRGTGGYTEAFF TGTGCCAGCAGCCTCCCAAGGGGGACAGGGGGATACACTGAAGCTTTCTTT
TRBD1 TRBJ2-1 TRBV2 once CASSGDRGYNEQFF TGTGCCAGCAGCGGGGACAGGGGATACAATGAGCAGTTCTTC
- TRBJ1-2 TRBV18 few CASSPEEGPWNYGYTF TGTGCCAGCTCACCAGAGGAGGGACCCTGGAACTATGGCTACACCTTC
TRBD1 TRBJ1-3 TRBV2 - CASRAQGYRGSGNTIYF TGTGCCAGCAGGGCACAAGGCTACAGGGGCTCTGGAAACACCATATATTTT
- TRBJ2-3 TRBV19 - CASRRGTDTQYF TGTGCCAGTAGACGGGGGACAGATACGCAGTATTTT
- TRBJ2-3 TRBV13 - CASSPRPTTDTQYF TGTGCCAGCAGCCCTAGGCCCACCACAGATACGCAGTATTTT
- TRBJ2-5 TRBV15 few CATSSGGAERETQYF TGTGCCACCAGCAGCGGCGGGGCTGAGCGGGAGACCCAGTACTTC
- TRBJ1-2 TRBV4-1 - CASSQDPTARGYTF TGCGCCAGCAGCCAAGATCCGACGGCTAGAGGCTACACCTTC
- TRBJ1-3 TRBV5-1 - CASSLAGGQAFLEVNTIYF TGCGCCAGCAGCTTGGCCGGGGGGCAGGCCTTTCTGGAAGTGAACACCATATATTTT
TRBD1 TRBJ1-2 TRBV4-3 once CASSRVPRDRGNGGYTF TGCGCCAGCAGCCGAGTCCCCCGGGACAGGGGCAATGGTGGCTACACCTTC
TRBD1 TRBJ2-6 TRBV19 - CASRLTGQGSSGANVLTF TGTGCCAGTAGACTCACGGGACAGGGGAGCTCTGGGGCCAACGTCCTGACTTTC
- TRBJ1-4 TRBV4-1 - CASSQEQGSTNEKLFF TGCGCCAGCAGCCAAGAGCAGGGCTCAACTAATGAAAAACTGTTTTTT
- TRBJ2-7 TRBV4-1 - CASSPGDGFYEQYF TGCGCCAGCAGCCCGGGGGACGGATTCTACGAGCAGTACTTC
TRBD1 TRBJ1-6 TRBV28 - CASGTVNSPLHF TGTGCCAGCGGGACAGTCAATTCACCCCTCCACTTT
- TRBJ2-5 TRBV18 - CASSATGTQTQYF TGTGCCAGCTCAGCTACGGGGACACAGACCCAGTACTTC